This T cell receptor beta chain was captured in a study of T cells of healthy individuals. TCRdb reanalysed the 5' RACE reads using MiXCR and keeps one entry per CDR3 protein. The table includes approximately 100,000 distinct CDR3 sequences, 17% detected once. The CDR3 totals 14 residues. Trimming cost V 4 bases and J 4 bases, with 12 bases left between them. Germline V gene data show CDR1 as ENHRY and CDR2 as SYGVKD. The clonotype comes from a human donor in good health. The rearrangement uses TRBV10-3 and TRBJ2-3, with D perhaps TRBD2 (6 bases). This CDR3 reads CAISGGTGPDTQYF. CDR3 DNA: TGTGCCATCAGTGGCGGGACCGGTCCAGATACGCAGTATTTT.